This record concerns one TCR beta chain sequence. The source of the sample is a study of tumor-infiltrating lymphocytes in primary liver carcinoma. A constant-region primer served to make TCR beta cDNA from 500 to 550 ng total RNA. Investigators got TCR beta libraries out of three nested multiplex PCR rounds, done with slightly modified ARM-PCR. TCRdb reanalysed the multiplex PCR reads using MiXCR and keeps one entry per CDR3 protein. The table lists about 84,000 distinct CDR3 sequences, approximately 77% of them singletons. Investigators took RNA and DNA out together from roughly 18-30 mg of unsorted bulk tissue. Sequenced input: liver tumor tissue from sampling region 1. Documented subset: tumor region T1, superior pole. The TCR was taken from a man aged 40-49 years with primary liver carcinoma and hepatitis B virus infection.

CDR3: CASSQELVGSPLYEQYF. As DNA, the CDR3 is TGTGCCAGCAGCCAGGAACTAGTGGGTTCCCCTCTCTACGAGCAGTACTTC. V gene TRBV11-2 combines with J gene TRBJ2-7; the D gene is possibly TRBD2 (5 bases). V dropped 5 bases and J dropped 3 bases, with 23 bases sitting between them. The CDR3 has 17 amino acids. Germline V gene data show CDR1 as SGHAT and CDR2 as FQNNGV.